This T cell receptor beta chain derives from a study of neurological immune-mediated disorders. The study, taken as a whole, reports: The most TCR clonal expansion was seen in HTLV-1-associated myelopathy, whereas the least was seen in multiple sclerosis, below the level in healthy controls. It was the repertoires of 18 of 34 multiple sclerosis patients that phylogenetic grouping placed in one related-CDR3 cluster, which is a possible signature. Across subjects, expanded clones had no CDR3 amino acid sequences in common, pointing to private repertoires in all groups.

5'RACE employing 10-nucleotide random UMIs yielded the cDNA. Using its own MiXCR run on the 5' RACE reads, TCRdb lists one record per CDR3 protein. The sample shows fewer than 90,000 distinct CDR3 sequences, approximately 5.2% of them seen only once. The CDR3 totals 13 residues. Germline V CDR1 and CDR2: DFQATT, SNEGSKA (reference sequence). The V and J ends lost 2 bases and 7 bases respectively, with 13 bases between them. This clonotype was seen repeatedly, ten times or more. Its antigen is not known. The rearrangement links TRBV20-1 to TRBJ2-3; the D gene is possibly TRBD2 (6 bases). The sample consisted of PBMCs. The receptor comes from a man between 18 and 29 years old with multiple sclerosis. This CDR3 reads CSARSTGEYTQYF. Written as DNA, the CDR3 is TGCAGTGCTAGAAGTACGGGGGAGTATACGCAGTATTTT.